Described below is a single T cell receptor (beta chain) sequence and its context. Germline lookup yields CDR1 MNHEY and CDR2 SVGAGI. The CDR3 is made up of 13 amino acids. Trimming removed 8 bases at V and 2 bases at J, with 13 bases between. This entry is derived from a study of blood T cell repertoires in COVID-19. The method was immunoSEQ multiplex PCR; TCRdb's version includes in-frame clones alone and lacks a portion of them. The table has approximately 65,000 clones, about nine tenths seen once. The chain joins TRBV6-5 to TRBJ2-7, with D tentatively TRBD2 (6 bases). Source material: peripheral blood. The sequence came from a human donor in a cohort sampled during active COVID-19. The DNA of the CDR3 is TGTGCCAGCGGGACTTCAGGCCCCTACGAGCAGTACTTC. This gives the protein CASGTSGPYEQYF.